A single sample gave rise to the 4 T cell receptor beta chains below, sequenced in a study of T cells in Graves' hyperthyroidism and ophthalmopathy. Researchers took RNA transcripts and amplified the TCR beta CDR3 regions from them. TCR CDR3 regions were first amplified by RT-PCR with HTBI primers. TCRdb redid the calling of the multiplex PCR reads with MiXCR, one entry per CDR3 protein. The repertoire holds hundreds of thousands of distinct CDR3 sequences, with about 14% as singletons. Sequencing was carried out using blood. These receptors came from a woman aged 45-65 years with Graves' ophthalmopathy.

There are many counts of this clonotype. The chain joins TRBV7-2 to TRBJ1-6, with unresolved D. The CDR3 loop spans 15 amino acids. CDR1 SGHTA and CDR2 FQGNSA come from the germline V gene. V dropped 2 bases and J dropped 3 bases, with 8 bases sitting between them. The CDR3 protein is CASSLWGRYNSPLHF. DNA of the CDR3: TGTGCCAGCAGCTTATGGGGTCGCTATAATTCACCCCTCCACTTT.

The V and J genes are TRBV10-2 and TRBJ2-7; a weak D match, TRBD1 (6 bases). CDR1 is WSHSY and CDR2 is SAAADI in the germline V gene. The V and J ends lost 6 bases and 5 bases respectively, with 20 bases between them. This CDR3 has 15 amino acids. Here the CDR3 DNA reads TGCGCCAGCAGGGTTTCCGGGACAAACCAAAACGAGCAGTACTTC. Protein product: CASRVSGTNQNEQYF.

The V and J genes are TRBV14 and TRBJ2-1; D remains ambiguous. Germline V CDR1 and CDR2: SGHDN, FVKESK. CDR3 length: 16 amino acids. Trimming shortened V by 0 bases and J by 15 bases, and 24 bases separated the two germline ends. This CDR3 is CASSQDPSSQPLLRFF. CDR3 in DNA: TGTGCCAGCAGCCAAGATCCGTCTTCCCAACCTCTCCTTCGGTTCTTC. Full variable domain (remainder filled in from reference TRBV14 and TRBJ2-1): EAGVTQFPSHSVIEKGQTVTLRCDPISGHDNLYWYRRVMGKEIKFLLHFVKESKQDESGMPNNRFLAERTGGTYSTLKVQPAELEDSGVYFCASSQDPSSQPLLRFFGPGTRLTVL.

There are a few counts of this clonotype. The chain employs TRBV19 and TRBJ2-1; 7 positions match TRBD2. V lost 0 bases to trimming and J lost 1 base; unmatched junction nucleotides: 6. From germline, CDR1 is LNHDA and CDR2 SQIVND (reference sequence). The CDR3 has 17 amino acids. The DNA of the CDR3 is TGTGCCAGTAGTATAGACCAAAGCGGGGTATCCTACAATGAGCAGTTCTTC. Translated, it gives CASSIDQSGVSYNEQFF.